The present TCR beta chain was sequenced within a study of blood T cell repertoires in COVID-19. Turning to the study itself: The United States, Italy and Spain supplied acute and convalescent COVID-19 samples. PBMCs, B-cell-depleted T cells, or T cells provided the cDNA or gDNA that made up the material.

V dropped 2 bases and J dropped 2; count of bases not matched to a gene: 8. The CDR3 loop spans 16 amino acids. Germline V gene sequence: CDR1 MDHEN, CDR2 SYDVKM. In the source study's methods: Amplification of reference gene primers provided the estimated nucleated cell counts. The table came from immunoSEQ multiplex PCR; TCRdb's copy has only in-frame clones and leaves some out. The DNA was the basis for D and trimming; V, J and clone size are from that table. The top ten clones hold roughly 5% of a sample with roughly 330,000 clones, 70% to 90% of them seen once. Participant age was roughly 18 to 100 years, and participants resided in roughly 24 US areas.

The TCR originated in a young woman who had recovered from COVID-19. The V gene is TRBV28, the J gene TRBJ2-5; 7 positions match TRBD2. The sequenced sample consisted of PBMCs or T cells enriched from blood (not recorded which). This CDR3 is CASSLVPGGTQETQYF. CDR3 DNA: TGTGCCAGCAGTTTAGTCCCCGGGGGGACTCAAGAGACCCAGTACTTC. The whole variable domain, filled in from reference TRBV28 and TRBJ2-5, reads DVKVTQSSRYLVKRTGEKVFLECVQDMDHENMFWYRQDPGLGLRLIYFSYDVKMKEKGDIPEGYSVSREKKERFSLILESASTNQTSMYLCASSLVPGGTQETQYFGPGTRLLVL.